This TCR beta chain appears in the sequencing data of a study of beta chain features in type 1 diabetes. Study outcomes and limitations: People with Type 1 diabetes carried modestly yet significantly shorter TCRB CDR3s in all four CD4+ subsets. VDJ junctions in type 1 diabetes patients carried more deletions and fewer insertions.

Cell sorting via CD45RO/CCR7/CD25/CD127/CD95/CD27 was performed to obtain CD4+ naive, central memory, regulatory and stem cell-like memory cells. Purities over 98% were achieved in all sorted populations. Expressed TCRB transcripts were sequenced, since all the RNA that had been isolated was reverse transcribed. Roughly 3.4 million reads were obtained on average from naive, central memory and regulatory T cell samples. Some clones are missing from TCRdb's copy, which holds only in-frame ones; the method was immunoSEQ multiplex PCR. The sample has approximately 260,000 clones; roughly 20% are singletons. Germline CDR1 LGHNA, CDR2 YSLEER. The junction had 4 bases not matched to a gene; V was cut back by 5 bases and J by 4 bases. This CDR3 contains 15 residues. In the case of this clone: As yet, its antigen is unknown.

Sequences were obtained from naive CD4+ T cells from blood. This TCR was sampled from a woman aged 40-49 years with type 1 diabetes. The chain combines TRBV4-3 with TRBJ2-7; 14 nucleotides match TRBD2. For the CDR3, the DNA is TGCGCCAGCAGCACCGGGACTAGCGGGAGTTACGAGCAGTACTTC. As protein: CASSTGTSGSYEQYF.